Below are 12 T cell receptor beta chains sequenced from a single sample in a study of shared clonotypes between healthy human individuals. Repertoires were generated with immunoSEQ multiplex PCR, while TCRdb's copy carries only in-frame clones and drops some. The data contain 2 million to 3 million clones, approximately 90% of them singletons. What was sequenced was naive CD4+ T cells sorted from blood. Documented subset: CD45RA+ positively selected. The receptors were gathered from a man aged 18-30 years in good health.

This chain connects TRBV6-1 to TRBJ2-6, with unresolved D. Per the germline V gene, CDR1 is MNHNS and CDR2 is SASEGT. V lost 6 bases and J lost 4, with 10 bases in between. This CDR3 is 14 amino acids long. CDR3 DNA: TGTGCCAGCAGGTCGGGTCAGGGGGCCAACGTCCTGACTTTC. The encoded protein is CASRSGQGANVLTF.

The chain couples TRBV5-1 to TRBJ1-5, with D maybe TRBD1 (5 bases). The V and J ends lost 0 bases and 3 bases respectively, with 10 bases between them. Germline lookup yields CDR1 SGHRS and CDR2 YFSETQ. CDR3 length: 15 amino acids. The CDR3 DNA follows: TGCGCCAGCAGCTTGGAGGGGCTTCTCAATCAGCCCCAGCATTTT. This translates into CASSLEGLLNQPQHF.

The chain is built from TRBV5-1 and TRBJ1-4; D gene uncertain. The CDR3 contains 15 residues. Germline loops: CDR1 SGHRS, CDR2 YFSETQ. The V and J ends lost 3 bases and 4 bases respectively, with 13 bases between them. CDR3 nucleotides: TGCGCCAGCAGCTCCCCAGAGACAAATAATGAAAAACTGTTTTTT. Protein product: CASSSPETNNEKLFF.

This chain connects TRBV12-5 to TRBJ2-1, with 7 nucleotides matching TRBD1. V gave up 7 bases and J gave up 3 bases; unmatched junction bases: 9. Germline V gene sequence: CDR1 LGHNT, CDR2 FRNRAP. CDR3 length equals 15 residues. The chain's CDR3 is CASAPGQGVYNEQFF. DNA of the CDR3: TGTGCTAGTGCCCCCGGGCAGGGGGTCTACAATGAGCAGTTCTTC.

This chain links TRBV5-1 with TRBJ2-7; TRBD1 matches at 7 bases. This CDR3 region has 15 residues. Germline CDR1 and CDR2: SGHRS and YFSETQ. Losses at the gene ends were 1 base for V and 2 bases for J; bases not matched to a gene: 6. CDR3 DNA sequence: TGCGCCAGCAGCTTGACAGGGGTTGCAACCTACGAGCAGTACTTC. Protein sequence: CASSLTGVATYEQYF.

This chain uses TRBV10-3 with TRBJ1-2; 8 nucleotides agree with TRBD1. The CDR3 has 13 amino acids. In germline, CDR1 is ENHRY, CDR2 SYGVKD. Trimming took 7 bases from V and 8 from J; bases not matched to a gene: 9. In DNA, the CDR3 is TGTGCCATCAAACTAGACAGGGGAGGCGGCTACACCTTC. Its protein is CAIKLDRGGGYTF.

The chain employs TRBV11-2 and TRBJ1-4, with D unclear. Germline CDR1 reads SGHAT; CDR2 reads FQNNGV. Trimming took 4 bases from V and 4 from J, leaving 13 bases between them. The CDR3 covers 15 residues. The CDR3 region has the DNA TGTGCCAGCAGCTCAAACAGACCATTTAATGAAAAACTGTTTTTT. Its protein product is CASSSNRPFNEKLFF. Full variable domain (remainder filled in from reference TRBV11-2 and TRBJ1-4): EAGVAQSPRYKIIEKRQSVAFWCNPISGHATLYWYQQILGQGPKLLIQFQNNGVVDDSQLPKDRFSAERLKGVDSTLKIQPAKLEDSAVYLCASSSNRPFNEKLFFGSGTQLSVL.

For this clone: At the DNA level, this CDR3 is encoded by other sequences in the same sample as well. This chain joins TRBV6-5 and TRBJ1-3; 8 bases line up with TRBD1. Germline CDR1 is MNHEY and CDR2 is SVGAGI. The CDR3 runs to 14 residues. The trim removed 5 bases at V and 2 bases at J, leaving 2 bases unmatched. This CDR3 reads CASSRQGTGNTIYF. CDR3 DNA sequence: TGTGCCAGCAGTAGACAGGGGACTGGAAACACCATATATTTT.

The genes are TRBV19 and TRBJ1-5, with TRBD1 matching over 7 bases. Trimming took 3 bases from V and 3 from J; bases not matched to a gene: 17. This CDR3 region has 19 residues. Germline V gene lookup returns CDR1 LNHDA and CDR2 SQIVND (reference sequence). The CDR3 DNA reads as TGTGCCAGTAGTATTATGACAGGGTCGATATTGACCTACAATCAGCCCCAGCATTTT. Its protein is CASSIMTGSILTYNQPQHF.

This clone was detected a few times. The chain has TRBV29-1 and TRBJ2-2; D not certain. Per the germline V gene, CDR1 is SQVTM and CDR2 is ANQGSEA. V shed 3 bases and J shed 3 bases, with 8 bases lying between them. The CDR3 is made up of 13 amino acids. CDR3 region: CSVDLGHTGELFF. The CDR3 bases are TGCAGCGTTGATCTAGGACACACCGGGGAGCTGTTTTTT.

The rearrangement joins TRBV5-4 to TRBJ1-5; TRBD1 matches 8 bases. CDR3 length: 14 residues. CDR1 and CDR2 (germline): SGHNT, YYREEE (reference sequence). V gave up 4 bases and J gave up 4 bases; unmatched junction bases: 4. The CDR3 loop is CASSLQGENQPQHF. The DNA for the CDR3 is TGTGCCAGCAGCCTACAGGGGGAAAATCAGCCCCAGCATTTT.

The V gene is TRBV5-1, the J gene TRBJ1-2; 9 bases map to TRBD1. The CDR3 is 15 amino acids. V shed 5 bases and J 0 bases; nucleotides not matched to a gene: 5. Germline CDR1 is SGHRS and CDR2 is YFSETQ. The CDR3 is CASRPTGGSNYGYTF. CDR3 in DNA: TGCGCCAGCAGACCTACAGGGGGCTCTAACTATGGCTACACCTTC.